The present T cell receptor beta chain was sequenced within a study of radiation and T cells in renal cell carcinoma. Study results and caveats: In blood, top tumor clones expanded by 2 weeks, shrinking by 4.

The protocol was immunoSEQ multiplex PCR, while the TCRdb copy is restricted to in-frame clones and leaves out a portion. This sample carries about 83,000 clones, over 80% of them seen once, and the ten largest clones take 2% to 3%. Time point specified: blood 4 weeks post-SBRT, at nephrectomy. As to treatment: 15 Gy SBRT to primary tumor, nephrectomy 4 weeks later. Nephrectomy followed 15 Gy stereotactic body radiation by 4 weeks. After SBRT, blood was collected at 2 and 4 weeks, plus baseline. The CDR3 spans 20 residues. Concerning this clone itself: Its target is not known.

This TCR was sampled from a woman in her fifties or sixties with renal cell carcinoma. J is TRBJ2-7 and V is TRBV21-1. TRBV21-1 is assigned pseudogene status. Sequencing was performed on blood, taken from a patient whose treatment included radiotherapy and nephrectomy. For the CDR3, the DNA is TGTGCCAGCAGCAAATCCCCGGGCCCCAGGGAGTCGCGAACCTCCTACGAGCAGTACTTC. It codes for CASSKSPGPRESRTSYEQYF.